A single sample gave rise to the 12 T cell receptor beta chains below, sequenced in a study of Ad26.COV2.S vaccination and SARS-CoV-2 variants. Treatment specified: around 19 received Ad26.COV2.S at low or high dose, single or two shots; 5 received placebo; per-sample allocation not given. Day 63 following the first vaccine or placebo injection was when the samples were taken. The table came from immunoSEQ multiplex PCR; TCRdb's copy has only in-frame clones and leaves some out. The sample lists about 480,000 clones, around nine tenths seen once, with 9.5% to 15% in the top ten. Sequencing used peripheral blood, obtained in a trial of Ad26.COV2.S vaccine versus placebo. Receptor source: a person aged 18 to 65 who received the Ad26.COV2.S COVID-19 vaccine or a placebo.

The V call is TRBV10-3, the J call TRBJ2-1, with TRBD2 identical over 11 bases. The trim removed 10 bases at V and 0 bases at J, leaving 2 bases unmatched. Germline CDR1 ENHRY, CDR2 SYGVKD. CDR3 length: 14 amino acids. The CDR3 protein is CATGLAGSYNEQFF. The CDR3 DNA is TGTGCCACCGGACTAGCGGGCTCCTACAATGAGCAGTTCTTC.

V and J are TRBV7-3 and TRBJ2-5, with TRBD2 as a possible D gene (6 bases). The CDR3 is made up of 15 amino acids. V was shortened by 5 bases and J by 3 bases, with 16 bases between the two germline ends. In germline, CDR1 is SGHTA, CDR2 FQGTGA. The CDR3 loop is CASSLSSRGEETQYF. The CDR3 DNA is TGTGCCAGCAGCCTAAGTTCCCGCGGGGAAGAGACCCAGTACTTC. The variable domain in full, with the rest retrieved from reference TRBV7-3 and TRBJ2-5, is GAGVSQTPSNKVTEKGKYVELRCDPISGHTALYWYRQSLGQGPEFLIYFQGTGAADDSGLPNDRFFAVRPEGSVSTLKIQRTERGDSAVYLCASSLSSRGEETQYFGPGTRLLVL.

This clone was detected a few times. This chain joins TRBV19 and TRBJ1-5; D is unclear. Trimming removed 1 base from V and 4 bases from J, with 5 bases in between. CDR1 and CDR2 from the germline V gene are LNHDA and SQIVND (reference sequence). The length of the CDR3 is 13 residues. CDR3 nucleotide sequence: TGTGCCAGTAGTATAGGCCCAAATCAGCCCCAGCATTTT. Residues: CASSIGPNQPQHF. Drawing the rest from reference TRBV19 and TRBJ1-5, the complete variable domain is DGGITQSPKYLFRKEGQNVTLSCEQNLNHDAMYWYRQDPGQGLRLIYYSQIVNDFQKGDIAEGYSVSREKKESFPLTVTSAQKNPTAFYLCASSIGPNQPQHFGDGTRLSIL.

In nucleotides, the CDR3 is TGTGCCAGCAGCCAGAACCGGGCAGGGGGAAACACCATATATTTT. Encoded protein: CASSQNRAGGNTIYF. The genes are TRBV4-2 and TRBJ1-3, with D maybe TRBD1 (5 bases). The CDR3 spans 15 residues. Germline-derived CDR1 and CDR2 are LGHNA and YNFKEQ. Trimming cost V 3 bases and J 4 bases, with 13 bases left between them.

DNA of the CDR3: TGTGCCAGCAGCTTATTGGCGGTTCACACCACGTCTGGAAACACCATATATTTT. Translated: CASSLLAVHTTSGNTIYF. This chain joins TRBV7-3 and TRBJ1-3; D gene unclear. This CDR3 has 18 residues. V was shortened by 2 bases and J by 1 base, with 18 bases between the two germline ends. CDR1 SGHTA and CDR2 FQGTGA come from the germline V gene.

This clone has only one observation. The chain links TRBV27 to TRBJ2-2; D uncertain. This CDR3 has 17 amino acids. In germline, CDR1 is MNHEY, CDR2 SMNVEV (reference sequence). V was shortened by 1 base and J by 7 bases, with 19 bases between the two germline ends. The DNA for the CDR3 is TGTGCCAGCAGTTTATTATCCGTGTCGCCGGTCCACGGGGAGCTGTTTTTT. It yields the protein CASSLLSVSPVHGELFF.

This clone was detected only a few times. The chain recombines TRBV28 with TRBJ1-2; 7 bases line up with TRBD1. The CDR3 is 15 residues long. V gave up 6 bases and J gave up 1 base; unmatched junction bases: 8. CDR1 is MDHEN and CDR2 is SYDVKM in the germline V gene. The DNA for the CDR3 is TGTGCCAGCAGGGCGGGACAGTCGTTTAACTATGGCTACACCTTC. Protein sequence: CASRAGQSFNYGYTF.

The rearrangement joins TRBV2 to TRBJ2-5, with 7 bases fitting TRBD1. CDR3 length: 12 residues. V gave up 6 bases and J gave up 7 bases; unmatched junction bases: 5. Germline V gene data show CDR1 as SNHLY and CDR2 as FYNNEI. CDR3 DNA sequence: TGTGCCAGCAGACCCACAGGGGTGACCCAGTACTTC. This sequence encodes CASRPTGVTQYF.

In regard to this clone: The germline gene is not matched at one end of the junction; a read error may be the cause. The chain joins TRBV6-1 to TRBJ2-7; D may be TRBD1 or TRBD2 (5 bases each). From germline, CDR1 is MNHNS and CDR2 SASEGT. The CDR3 runs to 11 residues. The CDR3 region has the DNA TGTGCCAGCAGTGAAGCGGGACCTCCGGACTTC. Its protein product is CASSEAGPPDF.

The CDR3 is CASSPQGAGEKLFF. The DNA of the CDR3 is TGTGCCAGCTCGCCTCAGGGAGCAGGGGAAAAACTGTTTTTT. The V and J genes are TRBV18 and TRBJ1-4; possibly TRBD1 for D (5 bases). Germline CDR1 and CDR2: KGHSH and LQKENI. The CDR3 is 14 amino acids. V lost 6 bases and J lost 8, with 16 bases in between.

The chain is built from TRBV24-1 and TRBJ1-2, with a weak D call TRBD1 (5 bases). There are 16 residues in the CDR3. V was trimmed by 7 bases and J by 2 bases, leaving 19 bases between them. In germline, CDR1 is KGHDR, CDR2 SFDVKD. CDR3 sequence: CATSSARDSKNYGYTF. DNA of the CDR3: TGTGCCACCAGCTCTGCCCGGGACTCCAAAAACTATGGCTACACCTTC.

This chain links TRBV27 with TRBJ1-1; perhaps TRBD1 as D (5 bases). CDR1 and CDR2 from the germline V gene are MNHEY and SMNVEV (reference sequence). V lost 5 bases and J lost 8, with 18 bases in between. CDR3 length: 14 amino acids. The CDR3 sequence is CASSPLSREREAFF. The CDR3 DNA reads as TGTGCCAGCAGTCCCCTGAGCAGGGAACGAGAAGCTTTCTTT.